This T cell receptor (beta chain) came from a study of blood T cell repertoires in COVID-19. Study-level information: Spain, Italy and the United States supplied samples that represented acute and convalescent COVID-19. In each case, the material was cDNA or gDNA derived from T cells, B-cell-depleted T cells, or PBMCs.

Methods used by the authors: The assay estimated nucleated cells by amplifying reference gene primers. Profiling relied on immunoSEQ multiplex PCR, and the TCRdb table lists in-frame clones only, not all of them. The DNA was the basis for D and trimming; V, J and clone size are from that table. The sample has a few hundred thousand clones, roughly 88% seen once; the top ten hold about a sixth. From germline, CDR1 is GTSNPN and CDR2 SVGIG (reference sequence). Unmatched junction bases numbered 3, after V lost 1 base and J lost 0 bases. This CDR3 comprises 14 residues. One Seattle source followed patients from active infection through their disease course.

Sequenced sample: peripheral blood. The V and J genes are TRBV30 and TRBJ2-7; TRBD1 matches at 7 bases. This TCR was recovered from a man in his forties or fifties with COVID-19, enrolled during active disease. The CDR3 coding sequence is TGTGCCTGGAGTGGGACAGGCTTCTCCTACGAGCAGTACTTC. This translates into CAWSGTGFSYEQYF.